One sample yielded the 27 T cell receptor beta chains listed below, sequenced in a study of T cell repertoires in cytomegalovirus infection. Their cognate antigens are unknown. TCRdb reprocessed the reads via MiXCR and lists one record per CDR3 protein. The profile shows roughly 860,000 distinct CDR3 sequences, 30% to 35% of them singletons. The sequencing here drew on cultured CD8+ T cells from PBMCs, taken from culture after CMV antigen stimulation. The origin of the receptors is a human donor in good health (CMV status not recorded). Some clones in this sample may be carry-over from other donors' samples.

This chain joins TRBV12-3 or TRBV12-4 and TRBJ1-1, with TRBD1 matching 8 bases. This CDR3 has 15 amino acids. Trimming cost V 4 bases and J 2 bases; bases outside gene matches: 6. The CDR3: CASSSMTGVNTEAFF. The CDR3 DNA sequence: TGTGCCAGCAGTTCGATGACAGGGGTTAACACTGAAGCTTTCTTT.

This chain links TRBV29-1 with TRBJ2-2; D is undetermined. V was trimmed by 3 bases and J by 0 bases, leaving 5 bases between them. This CDR3 comprises 13 residues. Looked up from germline, CDR1 is SQVTM and CDR2 is ANQGSEA. In DNA form, the CDR3 reads TGCAGCGTTGAGGGCACGAACACCGGGGAGCTGTTTTTT. Amino acid sequence: CSVEGTNTGELFF.

The V call is TRBV20-1, the J call TRBJ2-6; tentative D call: TRBD2 (6 bases). V was shortened by 0 bases and J by 0 bases, with 9 bases between the two germline ends. The CDR3 is 16 residues long. Germline values: CDR1 DFQATT, CDR2 SNEGSKA (reference sequence). The CDR3 DNA is TGCAGTGCTAGAGACCTCGGGGGCTCTGGGGCCAACGTCCTGACTTTC. Its protein product is CSARDLGGSGANVLTF.

The chain uses TRBV27 and TRBJ2-3; D possibly corresponds to TRBD2 (6 bases). The CDR3 is 18 residues long. The V and J ends lost 2 bases and 5 bases respectively, with 23 bases between them. The V gene's germline CDR1 is MNHEY and CDR2 SMNVEV (reference sequence). CDR3 protein: CASSLRAAGPEEEDTQYF. The CDR3, as DNA: TGTGCCAGCAGTTTAAGGGCAGCGGGCCCTGAAGAGGAAGATACGCAGTATTTT.

This clonotype came up many times. The chain combines TRBV5-6 with TRBJ1-6; D remains unclear. The CDR3 consists of 14 residues. With 0 bases removed from V and 7 bases from J, the gap between germline ends came to 8 bases. Germline V gene sequence: CDR1 SGHDT, CDR2 YYEEEE. The CDR3 loop is CASSLGLPNSPLHF. The CDR3 bases are TGTGCCAGCAGCTTGGGTCTCCCCAATTCACCCCTCCACTTT.

This clonotype was recorded a few times. This rearrangement joins TRBV5-1 to TRBJ1-4, with 10 bases lining up with TRBD1. The V segment lost 1 base and the J segment 10 bases; nucleotides outside the gene matches: 7. This CDR3 is 15 amino acids long. From germline, CDR1 is SGHRS and CDR2 YFSETQ. CDR3 region: CASSLLTGGEGKLFF. CDR3 DNA sequence: TGCGCCAGCAGCTTGCTGACAGGGGGCGAAGGAAAACTGTTTTTT. The complete variable domain, with remaining parts taken from reference TRBV5-1 and TRBJ1-4, reads KAGVTQTPRYLIKTRGQQVTLSCSPISGHRSVSWYQQTPGQGLQFLFEYFSETQRNKGNFPGRFSGRQFSNSRSEMNVSTLELGDSALYLCASSLLTGGEGKLFFGSGTQLSVL.

The chain links TRBV6-6 to TRBJ1-3, with TRBD1 as a possible D gene (5 bases). Deletions cut 2 bases from V and 2 bases from J, with 10 bases between. CDR1 is MNHNY and CDR2 is SVGAGI in the germline V gene (reference sequence). This CDR3 spans 15 amino acids. This chain's CDR3 is CASSYQSRAGNTIYF. The CDR3 DNA is TGTGCCAGCAGTTACCAGAGCAGGGCTGGAAACACCATATATTTT.

This clonotype came up a few times. The rearrangement links TRBV11-3 to TRBJ2-7; D gene uncertain. The CDR3 is made up of 13 amino acids. Germline CDR1 reads SGHNT; CDR2 reads YENEEA. Trimming took off 1 base at V and 4 bases at J, with 8 bases between the two ends. CDR3 coding DNA: TGTGCCAGCAGCTTAGGGCCCGTATACGAGCAGTACTTC. Translation gives CASSLGPVYEQYF.

V usage is TRBV6-5 and J usage is TRBJ2-7, with D possibly TRBD1 on 6 matching bases. V was pared by 6 bases and J by 5 bases, with 14 bases between. There are 13 residues in the CDR3. Looked up from germline, CDR1 is MNHEY and CDR2 is SVGAGI. CDR3 nucleotide sequence: TGTGCCAGCAGGCCCGGGACATCCGACGAGCAGTACGTC. Its protein is CASRPGTSDEQYV.

The chain employs TRBV10-2 and TRBJ2-4; unclear D gene. The CDR3 is 16 amino acids. The V end was cut by 0 bases, the J end by 0 bases, with 9 bases between. Germline assignment: CDR1 WSHSY and CDR2 SAAADI. Written as DNA, the CDR3 is TGCGCCAGCAGTGAGTCGAGAGGTGGAGCCAAAAACATTCAGTACTTC. Its protein is CASSESRGGAKNIQYF.

The V call is TRBV27, the J call TRBJ2-6; the D is unclear. Trimming pared 3 bases from V and 0 bases from J, leaving 3 bases between. This CDR3 has 14 residues. Per germline, CDR1 MNHEY and CDR2 SMNVEV (reference sequence). Here the CDR3 DNA reads TGTGCCAGCAGTTTTAACTCTGGGGCCAACGTCCTGACTTTC. Protein: CASSFNSGANVLTF.

This clonotype was seen a few times. V usage is TRBV19 and J usage is TRBJ2-1; D remains ambiguous. CDR1 LNHDA and CDR2 SQIVND come from the germline V gene (reference sequence). This CDR3 is built from 17 residues. With 1 base removed from V and 2 bases from J, the gap between germline ends came to 15 bases. The CDR3 sequence: CASSIAPPSFPYNEQFF. CDR3 nucleotides: TGTGCCAGTAGTATAGCCCCACCATCCTTCCCCTACAATGAGCAGTTCTTC.

This clonotype appeared a few times. The gene calls are TRBV12-3 or TRBV12-4 and TRBJ2-2; D may be TRBD1 or TRBD2 (6 bases each). The CDR3 totals 15 residues. The V end was cut by 0 bases, the J end by 6 bases, with 11 bases between. The CDR3 region is CASSLARGGPGELFF. CDR3 nucleotides: TGTGCCAGCAGTTTAGCGCGAGGGGGGCCCGGGGAGCTGTTTTTT.

This clonotype was picked up one time. This chain connects TRBV4-1 to TRBJ2-1; perhaps TRBD2 as D (5 bases). The V gene's germline CDR1 is MGHRA and CDR2 YSYEKL. V lost 3 bases and J lost 0, with 18 bases in between. This CDR3 contains 18 residues. The CDR3 sequence: CASSHLPPGKSSYNEQFF. The CDR3 DNA is TGCGCCAGCAGCCATCTTCCCCCGGGGAAGAGCTCCTACAATGAGCAGTTCTTC.

This sequence joins TRBV12-3 or TRBV12-4 and TRBJ2-7; no reliable D call. The CDR3 sequence is 13 residues long. V was trimmed by 7 bases and J by 0 bases, leaving 10 bases between them. Here the CDR3 reads CASTKTGSYEQYF. CDR3 coding DNA: TGTGCCAGCACCAAGACTGGCTCCTACGAGCAGTACTTC.

Points on this clonotype: A single base separates this from a much larger clone, so it may be a read error. V usage is TRBV6-1 and J usage is TRBJ2-7; D gene uncertain. The CDR3 consists of 14 residues. V lost 3 bases to trimming and J lost 0 bases, with 9 bases between them. Germline values: CDR1 MNHNS, CDR2 SASEGT. This chain's CDR3 is CASSDSGYSYEQYF. The CDR3 DNA sequence: TGTGCCAGCAGTGACTCGGGTTACTCCTACGAGCAGTACTTC.

The chain links TRBV4-1 to TRBJ2-6; D remains ambiguous. From germline, CDR1 is MGHRA and CDR2 YSYEKL. Trimming left V 0 bases short and J 4 bases short, with 16 bases between. The CDR3 is made up of 18 amino acids. The CDR3 sequence: CASSQDPYMGSGANVLTF. CDR3 in DNA: TGCGCCAGCAGCCAAGATCCCTACATGGGGTCCGGGGCCAACGTCCTGACTTTC.

In this sample, this clonotype turned up many times. This sequence joins TRBV10-1 and TRBJ1-1; D is uncertain. V gave up 2 bases and J gave up 0 bases, with 7 bases separating them. The germline CDR1 and CDR2 sequences are WNHNN and SYGVQD (reference sequence). This CDR3 is built from 14 residues. The CDR3 loop reads CASSEKGMNTEAFF. The CDR3 DNA follows: TGCGCCAGCAGTGAGAAGGGCATGAACACTGAAGCTTTCTTT.

A few counts support this clonotype. The chain employs TRBV6-6 and TRBJ1-5; D unresolved. CDR1 and CDR2 from the germline V gene are MNHNY and SVGAGI (reference sequence). Deletions cut 3 bases from V and 6 bases from J, with 18 bases between. The CDR3 totals 16 residues. The CDR3 nucleotides are TGTGCCAGCAGTTATCAGGATCTCAATAAGGGTCAGCCCCAGCATTTT. This translates into CASSYQDLNKGQPQHF.

The chain is built from TRBV27 and TRBJ2-1, with 7 bases that match TRBD1. This CDR3 is 15 amino acids long. The trim removed 5 bases at V and 4 bases at J, leaving 8 bases unmatched. Germline V lookup: CDR1 MNHEY, CDR2 SMNVEV (reference sequence). CDR3 in DNA: TGTGCCAGCAGTCCCCGGGACAGACCTTACAATGAGCAGTTCTTC. Protein sequence: CASSPRDRPYNEQFF.

The V gene is TRBV18, the J gene TRBJ1-1; D remains unclear. Germline V gene lookup returns CDR1 KGHSH and CDR2 LQKENI. There are 16 residues in the CDR3. With 0 bases removed from V and 1 base from J, the gap between germline ends came to 12 bases. CDR3 sequence reads: CASSPPKQSPNTEAFF. In DNA form, the CDR3 reads TGTGCCAGCTCACCACCCAAACAGTCCCCGAACACTGAAGCTTTCTTT.

This clonotype was seen a few times. The CDR3, as DNA: TGCAGTGCTAGAGCCTTCAAAGCCTCGTACAATGAGCAGTTCTTC. Protein product: CSARAFKASYNEQFF. The chain has TRBV20-1 and TRBJ2-1, with D uncertain. Trimming left V 1 base short and J 4 bases short, with 14 bases between. CDR1 DFQATT and CDR2 SNEGSKA come from the germline V gene (reference sequence). The CDR3 sequence is 15 residues long.

This clonotype was seen more than once but under ten times. J is TRBJ1-1 and V is TRBV7-2, with 8 bases fitting TRBD1. Unmatched junction bases numbered 10, after V lost 5 bases and J lost 5 bases. Germline CDR1 is SGHTA and CDR2 is FQGNSA. This CDR3 region has 15 residues. The DNA for the CDR3 is TGTGCCAGCAGCCCCACCGGGACAGGACAAACTGAAGCTTTCTTT. This codes for CASSPTGTGQTEAFF. The variable domain in full, with the rest retrieved from reference TRBV7-2 and TRBJ1-1, is GAGVSQSPSNKVTEKGKDVELRCDPISGHTALYWYRQSLGQGLEFLIYFQGNSAPDKSGLPSDRFSAERTGGSVSTLTIQRTQQEDSAVYLCASSPTGTGQTEAFFGQGTRLTVV.

There are a few counts of this clonotype. The chain carries TRBV27 and TRBJ1-2, with TRBD1 matching over 7 bases. Germline trimming cut 2 bases from V and 3 bases from J; bases unmatched to any gene: 3. The germline V gene has CDR1 MNHEY and CDR2 SMNVEV (reference sequence). The CDR3 loop spans 14 amino acids. CDR3 residues: CASSLTQGHYGYTF. CDR3 DNA: TGTGCCAGCAGTTTAACACAGGGGCACTATGGCTACACCTTC.

The CDR3 DNA sequence: TGTGCCAGTAGCGACTCCCTTCTCAGGGACGGGACCCAGTACTTC. It is translated as CASSDSLLRDGTQYF. The chain carries TRBV19 and TRBJ2-5; either TRBD1 or TRBD2 may supply D (5 bases each). The CDR3 extends over 15 amino acids. Germline V gives CDR1 LNHDA, CDR2 SQIVND (reference sequence). The germline V and J ends were trimmed by 6 bases and 7 bases, with 21 bases remaining between them.

J is TRBJ2-7 and V is TRBV20-1; 9 positions agree with TRBD2. The CDR3 is 15 residues long. Looked up from germline, CDR1 is DFQATT and CDR2 is SNEGSKA (reference sequence). V gave up 0 bases and J gave up 2 bases; unmatched junction bases: 5. DNA for the CDR3: TGCAGTGCTAGAGACCCAAGCGGGGGGCCCTACGAGCAGTACTTC. This gives the protein CSARDPSGGPYEQYF.

The chain links TRBV27 to TRBJ2-2; the match to TRBD2 covers 9 bases. From germline, CDR1 is MNHEY and CDR2 SMNVEV (reference sequence). Trimming took 2 bases from V and 7 from J; bases not matched to a gene: 5. The CDR3 length is 15 residues. The CDR3 is CASSLDGGGDGELFF. In DNA, the CDR3 is TGTGCCAGCAGTTTAGATGGCGGGGGGGACGGGGAGCTGTTTTTT.